This T cell receptor beta chain came from a study of siplizumab effects on memory and regulatory T cells. General study findings and limits: In unstimulated cells, naive T cells appeared more diverse than memory T cells and seemed major alloresponse contributors.

In the case of this clone: Its target is not known.

Some clones are missing from TCRdb's copy, which holds only in-frame ones; the method was immunoSEQ multiplex PCR. The sample lists 70,000 or so clones; about 90% were seen once. V dropped 0 bases and J dropped 7 bases, with 7 bases sitting between them. CDR1 is KGHSH and CDR2 is LQKENI in the germline V gene. This CDR3 is built from 13 residues. The V call is TRBV18, the J call TRBJ2-1; no clear D gene. Material: CD8+ T cells sorted from blood. This TCR came from a human donor in good health. CDR3 nucleotide sequence: TGTGCCAGCTCACCACCGGCTATAAATGAGCAGTTCTTC. Its translation: CASSPPAINEQFF.